This T cell receptor (beta chain) originates from a study of the immune and genomic landscape of osteosarcoma. A single count supports this clone. Sequencing was performed with immunoSEQ multiplex PCR; in TCRdb, only in-frame clones are kept and a portion is missing. The sample contains about 10,000 clones, around 71% of which appear only once. Osteosarcoma specimens were post-treatment primary, local recurrence and metastasis tumors from poor-prognosis patients. Germline trimming cut 5 bases from V and 6 bases from J; bases unmatched to any gene: 9. The CDR3 is 17 amino acids. Germline CDR1 reads MDHEN; CDR2 reads SYDVKM.

The clonotype comes from a human donor with osteosarcoma. V usage is TRBV28 and J usage is TRBJ2-2, with 13 bases matching TRBD2. The specimen was osteosarcoma tumor tissue from the lung. The CDR3, as DNA: TGTGCCAGCAGTAAAGGACTAGCGGGAGATTGGGCCGGGGAGCTGTTTTTT. Translation: CASSKGLAGDWAGELFF.